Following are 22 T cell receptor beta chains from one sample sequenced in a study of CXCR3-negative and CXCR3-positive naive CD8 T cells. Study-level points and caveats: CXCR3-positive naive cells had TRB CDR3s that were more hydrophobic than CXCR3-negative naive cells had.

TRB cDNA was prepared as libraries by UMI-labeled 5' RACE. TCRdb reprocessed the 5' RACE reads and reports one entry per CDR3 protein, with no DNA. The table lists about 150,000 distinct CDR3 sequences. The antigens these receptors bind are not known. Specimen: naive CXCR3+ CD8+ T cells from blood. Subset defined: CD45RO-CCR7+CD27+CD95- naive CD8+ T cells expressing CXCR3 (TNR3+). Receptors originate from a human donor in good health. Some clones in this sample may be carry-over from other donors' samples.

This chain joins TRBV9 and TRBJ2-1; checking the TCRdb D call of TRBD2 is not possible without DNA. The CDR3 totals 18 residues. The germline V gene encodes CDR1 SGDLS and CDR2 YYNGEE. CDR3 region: CASSEKSEGTSGRSEQFF.

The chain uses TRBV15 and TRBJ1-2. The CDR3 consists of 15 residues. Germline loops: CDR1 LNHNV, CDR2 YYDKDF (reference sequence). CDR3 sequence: CATSRDRGQLIGYTF. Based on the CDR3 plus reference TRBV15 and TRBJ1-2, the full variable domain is DAMVIQNPRYQVTQFGKPVTLSCSQTLNHNVMYWYQQKSSQAPKLLFHYYDKDFNNEADTPDNFQSRRPNTSFCFLDIRSPGLGDTAMYLCATSRDRGQLIGYTFGSGTRLTVV.

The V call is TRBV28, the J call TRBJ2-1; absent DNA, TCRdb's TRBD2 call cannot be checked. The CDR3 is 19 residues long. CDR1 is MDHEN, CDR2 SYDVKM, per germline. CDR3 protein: CASSLLGLAGGQAYNEQFF.

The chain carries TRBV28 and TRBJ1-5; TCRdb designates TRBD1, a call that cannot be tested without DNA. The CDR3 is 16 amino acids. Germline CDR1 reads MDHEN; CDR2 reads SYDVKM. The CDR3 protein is CASRRPNDPGNQPQHF. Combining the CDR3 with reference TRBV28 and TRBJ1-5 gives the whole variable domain DVKVTQSSRYLVKRTGEKVFLECVQDMDHENMFWYRQDPGLGLRLIYFSYDVKMKEKGDIPEGYSVSREKKERFSLILESASTNQTSMYLCASRRPNDPGNQPQHFGDGTRLSIL.

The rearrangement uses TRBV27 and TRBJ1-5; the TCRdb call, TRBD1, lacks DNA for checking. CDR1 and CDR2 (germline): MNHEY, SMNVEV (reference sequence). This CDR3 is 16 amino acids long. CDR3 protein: CASSFAGTGGLQPQHF.

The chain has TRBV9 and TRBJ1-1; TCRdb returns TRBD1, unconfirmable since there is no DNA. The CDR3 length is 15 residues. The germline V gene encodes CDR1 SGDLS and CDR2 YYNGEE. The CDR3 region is CASSVVGTGKTEAFF.

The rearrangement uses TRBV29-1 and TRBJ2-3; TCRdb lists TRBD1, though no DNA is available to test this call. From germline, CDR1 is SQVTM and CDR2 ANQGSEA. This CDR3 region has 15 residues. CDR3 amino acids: CSVGGLPLSTDTQYF.

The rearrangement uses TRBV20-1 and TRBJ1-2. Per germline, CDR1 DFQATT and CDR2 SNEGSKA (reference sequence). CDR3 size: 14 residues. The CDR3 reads CSARSGPHHYGYTF.

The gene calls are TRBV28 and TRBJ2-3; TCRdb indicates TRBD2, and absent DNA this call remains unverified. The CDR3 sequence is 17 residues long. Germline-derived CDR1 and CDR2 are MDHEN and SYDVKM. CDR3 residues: CASSLGLAVGNTDTQYF.

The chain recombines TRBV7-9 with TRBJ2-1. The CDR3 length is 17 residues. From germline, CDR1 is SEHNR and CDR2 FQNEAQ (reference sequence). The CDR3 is CASSLLGGVGYYNEQFF.

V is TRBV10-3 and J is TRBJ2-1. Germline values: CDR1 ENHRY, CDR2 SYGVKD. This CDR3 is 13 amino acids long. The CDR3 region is CAISDQAYNEQFF.

CDR3 region: CASSQDQLSSYNSPLHF. This chain links TRBV3-1 with TRBJ1-6. The germline gives CDR1 LGHDT, CDR2 YNNKEL (reference sequence). The CDR3 totals 17 residues.

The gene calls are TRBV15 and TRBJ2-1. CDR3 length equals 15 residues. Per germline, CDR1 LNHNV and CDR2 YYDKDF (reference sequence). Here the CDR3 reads CATSRDQTAYNEQFF.

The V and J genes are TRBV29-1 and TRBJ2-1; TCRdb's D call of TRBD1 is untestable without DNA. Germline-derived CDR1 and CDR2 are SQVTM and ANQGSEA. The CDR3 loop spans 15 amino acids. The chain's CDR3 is CSVGAFSDIHNEQFF.

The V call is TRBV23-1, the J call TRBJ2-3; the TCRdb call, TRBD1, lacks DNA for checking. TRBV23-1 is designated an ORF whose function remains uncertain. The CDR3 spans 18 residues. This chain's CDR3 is CASSQAWTGRFGTDTQYF.

The CDR3 is CASSSGTFSEQFF. The chain has TRBV7-7 and TRBJ2-1; without DNA, the TCRdb call of TRBD2 cannot be checked. Germline-derived CDR1 and CDR2 are SSHAT and FNYEAQ (reference sequence). The CDR3 covers 13 residues.

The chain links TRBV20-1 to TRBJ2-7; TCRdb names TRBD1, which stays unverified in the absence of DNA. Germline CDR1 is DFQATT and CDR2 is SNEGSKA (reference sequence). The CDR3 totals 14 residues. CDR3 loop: CSASPRLRPYEQYF.

The CDR3 region is CASSQGPSTDTQYF. The chain has TRBV4-1 and TRBJ2-3; the TRBD1 assignment by TCRdb is unverifiable without DNA. Germline V lookup: CDR1 MGHRA, CDR2 YSYEKL. The CDR3 contains 14 residues.

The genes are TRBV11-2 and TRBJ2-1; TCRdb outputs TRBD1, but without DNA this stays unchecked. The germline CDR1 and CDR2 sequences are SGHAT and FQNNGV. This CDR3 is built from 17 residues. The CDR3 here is CASSLHVDEDWDNEQFF. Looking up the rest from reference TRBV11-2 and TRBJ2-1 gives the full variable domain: EAGVAQSPRYKIIEKRQSVAFWCNPISGHATLYWYQQILGQGPKLLIQFQNNGVVDDSQLPKDRFSAERLKGVDSTLKIQPAKLEDSAVYLCASSLHVDEDWDNEQFFGPGTRLTVL.

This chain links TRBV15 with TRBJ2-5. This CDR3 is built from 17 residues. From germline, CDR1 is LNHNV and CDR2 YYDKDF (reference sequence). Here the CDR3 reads CATSTQRPAYTQETQYF.

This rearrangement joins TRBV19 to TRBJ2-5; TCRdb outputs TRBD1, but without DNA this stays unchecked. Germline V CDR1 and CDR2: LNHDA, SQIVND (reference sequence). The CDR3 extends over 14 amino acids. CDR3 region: CASSPVGGWETQYF.

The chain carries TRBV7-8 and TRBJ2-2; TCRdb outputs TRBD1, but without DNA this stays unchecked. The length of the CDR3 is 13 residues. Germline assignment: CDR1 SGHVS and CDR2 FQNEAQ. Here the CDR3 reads CASNPRGTGELFF.